This T cell receptor beta chain emerged from a study of OX40 agonist ivuxolimab in advanced cancers. The overall study: Patients' therapy was ivuxolimab, an antibody that acts as an agonist of OX40 (CD134). Regarding the study as a whole: Nonresponders included some who also had low normalized T-cell clonal expansion. CD8+ T cells showed, on average, more clonal expansion than CD4+ cells. Researchers did not determine the expanded peripheral T cells' antigen specificity.

Method: immunoSEQ multiplex PCR; TCRdb's copy keeps in-frame clones and lacks some. The repertoire holds around 60,000 clones, with about four fifths as singletons. Comment on this clone: What it binds is not known.

In germline, CDR1 is SQVTM, CDR2 ANQGSEA. The CDR3 covers 17 residues. V lost 4 bases and J lost 5; bases outside the gene matches: 15. This sequence originates from an adult with an advanced solid tumor such as melanoma, head and neck, liver or kidney cancer. The chain employs TRBV29-1 and TRBJ2-5, with 11 bases lining up with TRBD2. The source was CD4+ or CD8+ T cells sorted from blood, collected in a trial of the OX40 agonist ivuxolimab. CDR3 DNA sequence: TGCAGCGTTGCTCCATTCACTAGCGGGGGACCGCTGGAGACCCAGTACTTC. Encoded protein: CSVAPFTSGGPLETQYF. Using reference TRBV29-1 and TRBJ2-5 for the parts outside the CDR3, the full variable domain is SAVISQKPSRDICQRGTSLTIQCQVDSQVTMMFWYRQQPGQSLTLIATANQGSEATYESGFVIDKFPISRPNLTFSTLTVSNMSPEDSSIYLCSVAPFTSGGPLETQYFGPGTRLLVL.